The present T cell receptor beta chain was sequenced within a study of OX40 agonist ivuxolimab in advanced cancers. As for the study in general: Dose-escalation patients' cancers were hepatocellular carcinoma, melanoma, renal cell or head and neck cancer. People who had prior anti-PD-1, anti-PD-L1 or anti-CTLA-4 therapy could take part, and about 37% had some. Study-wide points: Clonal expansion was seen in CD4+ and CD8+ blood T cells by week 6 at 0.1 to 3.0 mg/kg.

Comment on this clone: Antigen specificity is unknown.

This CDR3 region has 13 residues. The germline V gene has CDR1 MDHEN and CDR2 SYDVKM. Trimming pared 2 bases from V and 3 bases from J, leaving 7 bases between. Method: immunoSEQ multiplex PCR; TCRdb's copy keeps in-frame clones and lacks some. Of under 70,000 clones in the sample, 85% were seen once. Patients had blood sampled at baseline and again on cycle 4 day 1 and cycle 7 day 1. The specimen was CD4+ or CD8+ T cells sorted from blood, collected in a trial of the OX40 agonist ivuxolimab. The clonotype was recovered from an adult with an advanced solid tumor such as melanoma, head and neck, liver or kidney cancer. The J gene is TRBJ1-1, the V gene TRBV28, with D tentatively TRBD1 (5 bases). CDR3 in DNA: TGTGCCAGCAGTTTAGGGGGGGACACTGAAGCTTTCTTT. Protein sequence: CASSLGGDTEAFF.